Listed below are T cell receptor beta chains from one sample, sequenced in a study of blood T cell repertoires in COVID-19. Sequenced by immunoSEQ multiplex PCR; TCRdb stores in-frame clones only, minus some. The table includes 350,000 to 550,000 clones, about 85% detected once. Source material: PBMCs or T cells enriched from blood (not recorded which). These receptors all come from a woman aged 18 to 35 with acute COVID-19. The CDR3 runs from the conserved cysteine through the conserved F or W. The D gene is left open where the match is weak. Not all rows give a size; the values are once, few, many and, for expanded clones, a class.

CSVGTGTGSYEQYF | TGCAGCGTGGGAACCGGGACTGGATCCTACGAGCAGTACTTC | TRBV29-1 | . | TRBJ2-7 | . | 14
CALDRHRNQPQHF | TGTGCCTTGGACAGGCACCGCAATCAGCCCCAGCATTTT | TRBV30 | . | TRBJ1-5 | TRBD1 | 13
CASSARSSYNSPLHF | TGTGCCAGCAGCGCCCGGAGCTCCTATAATTCACCCCTCCACTTT | TRBV9 | . | TRBJ1-6 | . | 15
CASSQREGIARAFF | TGTGCCAGCAGCCAAAGAGAGGGAATCGCGCGGGCTTTCTTT | TRBV3-1/TRBV3-2 | . | TRBJ1-1 | . | 14
CAWSPATGTDTEAFF | TGTGCCTGGAGCCCAGCGACAGGGACCGACACTGAAGCTTTCTTT | TRBV30 | . | TRBJ1-1 | TRBD1 | 15
CASGTGDGYTF | TGTGCCAGCGGTACAGGGGATGGCTACACCTTC | TRBV9 | . | TRBJ1-2 | TRBD1 | 11
CASIDPVGGMAGNTIYF | TGTGCCAGCATAGACCCCGTGGGGGGGATGGCCGGAAACACCATATATTTT | TRBV2 | . | TRBJ1-3 | . | 17
CASSPTSGVDEQYF | TGCGCCAGCAGCCCGACTAGCGGGGTTGACGAGCAGTACTTC | TRBV5-1 | . | TRBJ2-7 | TRBD2 | 14
CASSPDRNYGYTF | TGTGCCAGCAGTCCGGACAGGAACTATGGCTACACCTTC | TRBV5-4 | few | TRBJ1-2 | TRBD1 | 13
CASSLSGGSNEQFF | TGTGCCAGCAGCTTATCGGGTGGTAGCAATGAGCAGTTCTTC | TRBV5-5 | few | TRBJ2-1 | . | 14
CASSHGGADTQYF | TGTGCCAGCAGCCACGGGGGTGCAGATACGCAGTATTTT | TRBV3-1/TRBV3-2 | . | TRBJ2-3 | . | 13
CASSPGGEQYF | TGTGCCAGCTCACCCGGGGGGGAGCAGTACTTC | TRBV18 | . | TRBJ2-7 | TRBD2 | 11
CASSYRDRQSHEKLFF | TGTGCCAGCAGTTACCGGGACAGGCAGTCTCATGAAAAACTGTTTTTT | TRBV6-5 | . | TRBJ1-4 | TRBD1 | 16
CASSLADRGGALHF | TGTGCCAGCAGCTTGGCGGACCGGGGAGGGGCCCTCCACTTT | TRBV5-8 | . | TRBJ1-6 | . | 14
CASSQGQGTYEQYF | TGCGCCAGCAGCCAAGGACAGGGAACCTACGAGCAGTACTTC | TRBV4-1 | few | TRBJ2-7 | TRBD1 | 14
CAWSRGTGYEQYF | TGTGCCTGGAGTAGGGGGACAGGGTACGAGCAGTACTTC | TRBV30 | . | TRBJ2-7 | TRBD1 | 13
CSTMGHEQYF | TGCAGCACGATGGGGCACGAGCAGTACTTC | TRBV20-1 | few | TRBJ2-7 | . | 10
CASSQEQGPSSYEQYF | TGCGCCAGCAGCCAAGAACAGGGGCCTAGCTCCTACGAGCAGTACTTC | TRBV4-3 | once | TRBJ2-7 | TRBD1 | 16
CASSGTAEKPYYEQYF | TGTGCCAGCTCGGGGACAGCCGAAAAACCTTACTACGAGCAGTACTTC | TRBV7-9 | . | TRBJ2-7 | TRBD1 | 16
CASRRARGYTEAFF | TGTGCCAGCCGAAGGGCCCGAGGGTACACTGAAGCTTTCTTT | TRBV3-1/TRBV3-2 | . | TRBJ1-1 | . | 14
CASKIVTGGRGGGNTIYF | TGTGCCAGCAAAATAGTGACCGGCGGCAGGGGTGGTGGAAACACCATATATTTT | TRBV5-5 | . | TRBJ1-3 | . | 18
CASRRVNNEKLFF | TGTGCCAGCAGGAGGGTGAATAATGAAAAACTGTTTTTT | TRBV11-2 | . | TRBJ1-4 | . | 13
CASSSSYGYTF | TGTGCCAGCAGCTCGAGCTATGGCTACACCTTC | TRBV28 | . | TRBJ1-2 | . | 11
CAWKGRLSGRHHTGELFF | TGTGCCTGGAAGGGTAGGCTTAGCGGGAGACATCACACCGGGGAGCTGTTTTTT | TRBV30 | . | TRBJ2-2 | TRBD2 | 18
CASSNHRGQPQHF | TGTGCCAGCAGTAACCACAGGGGTCAGCCCCAGCATTTT | TRBV6-5 | . | TRBJ1-5 | TRBD1 | 13
CASSNIGGGNYGYTF | TGTGCCAGCAGCAACATCGGGGGAGGAAACTATGGCTACACCTTC | TRBV4-2 | . | TRBJ1-2 | . | 15
CASSFLAEITDTQYF | TGTGCCAGCAGTTTTTTAGCGGAAATTACAGATACGCAGTATTTT | TRBV28 | . | TRBJ2-3 | . | 15
CASSQRGAGDTQYF | TGTGCCAGCAGCCAACGGGGGGCTGGGGATACGCAGTATTTT | TRBV6-5 | . | TRBJ2-3 | . | 14
CASSLPRVSGNTIYF | TGTGCCAGCAGCCTGCCTCGGGTGTCTGGAAACACCATATATTTT | TRBV3-1/TRBV3-2 | . | TRBJ1-3 | . | 15
CARSSGTGGSYNEQFF | TGTGCCAGAAGCTCGGGGACAGGAGGTTCCTACAATGAGCAGTTCTTC | TRBV5-3 | once | TRBJ2-1 | TRBD1 | 16
CASSLGLSLAGLYNEQFF | TGTGCCAGCAGCTTAGGCCTTTCCCTAGCTGGGCTCTACAATGAGCAGTTCTTC | TRBV13 | . | TRBJ2-1 | . | 18
CASSGDLAGINEQFF | TGTGCCAGTAGTGGGGATCTAGCGGGGATCAATGAGCAGTTCTTC | TRBV19 | . | TRBJ2-1 | TRBD2 | 15
CASSPRTSGTEAFF | TGTGCCAGCTCACCAAGGACATCAGGGACTGAAGCTTTCTTT | TRBV18 | . | TRBJ1-1 | . | 14
CASSLARTGNYEQYF | TGTGCCAGCAGCTTAGCGAGGACAGGAAACTACGAGCAGTACTTC | TRBV7-9 | . | TRBJ2-7 | TRBD1 | 15
CASSGGSGNTIYF | TGCGCCAGCAGCGGGGGCTCCGGAAACACCATATATTTT | TRBV5-1 | . | TRBJ1-3 | . | 13
CASSATGSRGYTF | TGTGCCAGCAGTGCTACAGGGTCGAGGGGCTACACCTTC | TRBV6-2/TRBV6-3 | once | TRBJ1-2 | . | 13
CASSVSGEQFF | TGTGCCAGCAGCGTTTCGGGTGAGCAGTTCTTC | TRBV9 | . | TRBJ2-1 | . | 11
CASSQAWKQRRLYEQYF | TGCGCCAGCAGCCAAGCCTGGAAACAGAGGAGGCTATACGAGCAGTACTTC | TRBV4-1 | . | TRBJ2-7 | . | 17
CASSQDRIQPQHF | TGCGCCAGCAGCCAAGACAGAATCCAGCCCCAGCATTTT | TRBV4-3 | . | TRBJ1-5 | . | 13
CASSFGRNTEAFF | TGTGCCAGCAGCTTCGGTCGGAACACTGAAGCTTTCTTT | TRBV7-8 | . | TRBJ1-1 | . | 13
CASTQGGQGSYYGYTF | TGTGCCAGCACCCAGGGGGGACAGGGAAGCTACTATGGCTACACCTTC | TRBV28 | once | TRBJ1-2 | TRBD1 | 16
CASGLPIQETQYF | TGTGCTAGTGGTTTGCCTATTCAAGAGACCCAGTACTTC | TRBV12-5 | . | TRBJ2-5 | . | 13
CASSDRLAGGQPFTDTQYF | TGTGCTAGCAGCGACAGACTAGCGGGGGGTCAACCCTTCACAGATACGCAGTATTTT | TRBV7-7 | . | TRBJ2-3 | TRBD2 | 19
CASRGQGGRNTIYF | TGTGCCAGCAGAGGACAGGGAGGACGAAACACCATATATTTT | TRBV6-7 | many | TRBJ1-3 | TRBD1 | 14
CASSVDGAGFEQFF | TGTGCCAGCAGCGTAGATGGAGCGGGGTTTGAGCAGTTCTTC | TRBV9 | . | TRBJ2-1 | TRBD2 | 14
CASSIPPGGSGGPITGELFF | TGTGCCAGTAGTATACCCCCCGGGGGTAGCGGGGGGCCTATCACCGGGGAGCTGTTTTTT | TRBV19 | . | TRBJ2-2 | TRBD2 | 20
CASTRATGLLNTEAFF | TGTGCCAGCACCAGGGCGACAGGGCTCCTGAACACTGAAGCTTTCTTT | TRBV3-1/TRBV3-2 | . | TRBJ1-1 | TRBD1 | 16
CASRAAPSGRFYEQFF | TGTGCCAGCAGAGCCGCCCCTAGCGGGAGATTCTATGAGCAGTTCTTC | TRBV7-8 | . | TRBJ2-1 | TRBD2 | 16
CASSPRDSLYEQYF | TGTGCCAGCAGCCCCCGGGACTCTCTTTACGAGCAGTACTTC | TRBV7-8 | . | TRBJ2-7 | . | 14
CASSPTRWGQFQGYTF | TGTGCCAGCAGTCCCACGCGATGGGGCCAATTCCAAGGCTACACCTTC | TRBV2 | . | TRBJ1-2 | . | 16